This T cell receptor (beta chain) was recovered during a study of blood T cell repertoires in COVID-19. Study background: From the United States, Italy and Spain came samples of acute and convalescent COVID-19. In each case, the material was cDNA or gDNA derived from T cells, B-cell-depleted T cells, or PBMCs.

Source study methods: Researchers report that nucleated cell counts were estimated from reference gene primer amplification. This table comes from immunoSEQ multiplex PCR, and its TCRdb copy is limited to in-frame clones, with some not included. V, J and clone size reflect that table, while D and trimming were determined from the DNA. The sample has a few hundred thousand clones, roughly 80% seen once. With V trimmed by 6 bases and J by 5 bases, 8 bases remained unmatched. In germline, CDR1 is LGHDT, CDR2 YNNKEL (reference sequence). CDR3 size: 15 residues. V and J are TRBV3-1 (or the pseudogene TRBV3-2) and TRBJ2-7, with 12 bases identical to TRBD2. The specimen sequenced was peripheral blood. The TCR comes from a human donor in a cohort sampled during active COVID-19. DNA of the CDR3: TGTGCCAGCAGGCGGACTAGCGGGATATGGCACGAGCAGTACTTC. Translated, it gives CASRRTSGIWHEQYF.